Shown below are 25 T cell receptor beta chains from a single sample sequenced in a study of blood T cells in healthy people across ages. Using a J-beta primer mix together with a sample-barcoded 5' primer, a second PCR was run for roughly 7 to 12 cycles. From the 5' RACE reads, TCRdb called clonotypes with MiXCR, one entry per CDR3 protein. The repertoire holds more than 650,000 distinct CDR3 sequences, approximately 22% seen once, with around 22% in the top ten. The sequenced material came from blood. These receptors were collected from a man between 70 and 80 years old in good health.

CDR3 residues: CASSLVGHEQYF. Here the CDR3 DNA reads TGTGCCAGCAGTTTGGTTGGCCACGAGCAGTACTTC. The V and J genes are TRBV12-3 or TRBV12-4 and TRBJ2-7; D is uncertain. This CDR3 comprises 12 residues. V was clipped by 3 bases and J by 5 bases, with 8 bases between them.

This clonotype was recorded at least ten times. The chain is built from TRBV12-3 or TRBV12-4 and TRBJ1-5; no firm D call. The CDR3 contains 13 residues. The V end was cut by 4 bases, the J end by 3 bases, with 7 bases between. The CDR3 reads CASSWDLNQPQHF. CDR3 DNA: TGTGCCAGCAGTTGGGATCTCAATCAGCCCCAGCATTTT.

The chain combines TRBV2 with TRBJ1-4, with D maybe TRBD1 (6 bases). CDR1 SNHLY and CDR2 FYNNEI come from the germline V gene. The CDR3 extends over 15 amino acids. The V and J ends lost 4 bases and 8 bases respectively, with 17 bases between them. The CDR3: CASSAGGLPGEKLFF. CDR3 bases: TGTGCCAGCAGTGCTGGGGGCCTCCCGGGGGAAAAACTGTTTTTT. The full variable domain, its missing parts supplied by reference TRBV2 and TRBJ1-4, is EPEVTQTPSHQVTQMGQEVILRCVPISNHLYFYWYRQILGQKVEFLVSFYNNEISEKSEIFDDQFSVERPDGSNFTLKIRSTKLEDSAMYFCASSAGGLPGEKLFFGSGTQLSVL.

This clonotype has only a few counts. V usage is TRBV3-1 and J usage is TRBJ1-1, with a possible D match to TRBD1 (6 bases). The germline V gene encodes CDR1 LGHDT and CDR2 YNNKEL (reference sequence). Trimming shortened V by 0 bases and J by 5 bases, and 10 bases separated the two germline ends. The CDR3 spans 14 residues. CDR3 coding DNA: TGTGCCAGCAGCCAAGAAGGGGGTTGGACTGAAGCTTTCTTT. It is translated as CASSQEGGWTEAFF.

This clonotype has only a few counts. J is TRBJ1-2 and V is TRBV27; 9 bases match TRBD1. Germline V gene sequence: CDR1 MNHEY, CDR2 SMNVEV (reference sequence). The CDR3 has 13 amino acids. The J segment lost 7 bases and the V segment lost 6 bases, leaving 6 bases of the junction unmatched. As DNA, the CDR3 is TGTGCCAGCAGGCTCACAGGGGGCATTGGCTACACCTTC. This codes for CASRLTGGIGYTF.

This clonotype was picked up a small number of times. Here the CDR3 reads CASSQSMGADTQYF. The CDR3 bases are TGTGCCAGCAGCCAGTCTATGGGGGCAGATACGCAGTATTTT. The chain links TRBV14 to TRBJ2-3; D might be TRBD1 or TRBD2, each matching 5 bases. The length of the CDR3 is 14 residues. Germline lookup yields CDR1 SGHDN and CDR2 FVKESK. The V end lost 3 bases, the J end lost 4 bases, and 11 bases lay between the germline ends.

This chain uses TRBV7-2 with TRBJ2-5; 7 bases are a match to TRBD1. The trim removed 5 bases at V and 5 bases at J, leaving 11 bases unmatched. CDR3 length: 15 residues. Germline values: CDR1 SGHTA, CDR2 FQGNSA. CDR3 loop: CASSPQGIREETQYF. The DNA for the CDR3 is TGTGCCAGCAGCCCACAGGGGATCAGAGAGGAGACCCAGTACTTC.

The gene calls are TRBV20-1 and TRBJ1-4; 9 bases fit TRBD1. CDR3 length equals 14 residues. With V trimmed by 1 base and J by 7 bases, 4 bases remained unmatched. Germline loops: CDR1 DFQATT, CDR2 SNEGSKA (reference sequence). The DNA of the CDR3 is TGCAGTGCTAGAGGAACAGGGGGCGGTGAAAAACTGTTTTTT. As protein: CSARGTGGGEKLFF.

This clonotype was counted between two and nine times. V and J are TRBV6-5 and TRBJ2-4; a weak D match, TRBD2 (6 bases). Trimming removed 6 bases at V and 0 bases at J, with 12 bases between. Per the germline V gene, CDR1 is MNHEY and CDR2 is SVGAGI. This CDR3 comprises 15 residues. CDR3 sequence: CASRRDFLAKNIQYF. CDR3 DNA: TGTGCCAGCAGGCGGGACTTCCTAGCCAAAAACATTCAGTACTTC.

The J gene is TRBJ2-7, the V gene TRBV3-1; D possibly uses TRBD1 or TRBD2 (5 bases each). The germline V gene has CDR1 LGHDT and CDR2 YNNKEL (reference sequence). The CDR3 covers 15 residues. V gave up 4 bases and J gave up 6 bases, with 19 bases separating them. CDR3 in amino acids: CASSPLDRGEGEQYF. As DNA, the CDR3 is TGTGCCAGCAGCCCTCTCGACAGAGGAGAGGGCGAGCAGTACTTC.

This clonotype was detected a few times. This chain joins TRBV4-1 and TRBJ2-4, with unresolved D. The CDR3 has 16 amino acids. The germline CDR1 and CDR2 sequences are MGHRA and YSYEKL. Between the trimmed V and J ends, which lost 1 base and 0 bases, there was a span of 10 bases. The CDR3 sequence is CASSQVHTLAKNIQYF. The DNA of the CDR3 is TGCGCCAGCAGCCAAGTTCACACACTAGCCAAAAACATTCAGTACTTC.

The J gene is TRBJ2-1, the V gene TRBV2; D might be TRBD1 (6 bases). Germline CDR1 reads SNHLY; CDR2 reads FYNNEI. This CDR3 spans 15 amino acids. V was cut by 6 bases and J by 5 bases, with 17 bases left in between. Here the CDR3 reads CASRRPLRQDNEQFF. In DNA, the CDR3 is TGTGCCAGCAGAAGACCTCTCCGACAGGACAATGAGCAGTTCTTC.

This clonotype was detected a few times. V gene TRBV5-1 combines with J gene TRBJ2-7, with 7 bases lining up with TRBD1. The CDR3 sequence is 15 residues long. V gave up 2 bases and J gave up 7 bases; unmatched junction bases: 12. Per the germline V gene, CDR1 is SGHRS and CDR2 is YFSETQ. The CDR3 nucleotides read TGCGCCAGCAGCTTATTAACAGGGGAATCGGGAGAGCAGTACTTC. Protein: CASSLLTGESGEQYF.

The J gene is TRBJ1-2, the V gene TRBV12-3 or TRBV12-4; a weak D match, TRBD1 (5 bases). The V end lost 4 bases, the J end lost 5 bases, and 14 bases lay between the germline ends. The CDR3 length is 14 residues. The CDR3 coding sequence is TGTGCCAGCAGTTGGTTTGGGGGTGGGTATGGCTACACCTTC. Amino acid sequence: CASSWFGGGYGYTF.

The chain carries TRBV5-1 and TRBJ2-4, with a possible D match to TRBD1 (6 bases). Trimming removed 4 bases at V and 8 bases at J, with 19 bases between. Germline V gives CDR1 SGHRS, CDR2 YFSETQ. The CDR3 loop spans 15 amino acids. The CDR3 region has the DNA TGCGCCAGCAGCCCGGGAAGGGACAAGTTGGACATTCAGTACTTC. The encoded protein is CASSPGRDKLDIQYF. The full variable domain, with the rest looked up from reference TRBV5-1 and TRBJ2-4, is KAGVTQTPRYLIKTRGQQVTLSCSPISGHRSVSWYQQTPGQGLQFLFEYFSETQRNKGNFPGRFSGRQFSNSRSEMNVSTLELGDSALYLCASSPGRDKLDIQYFGAGTRLSVL.

The rearrangement joins TRBV12-3 or TRBV12-4 to TRBJ2-6, with D unclear. The CDR3 length is 16 residues. V shed 5 bases and J shed 0 bases, with 11 bases lying between them. The CDR3 sequence is CASSVVSHSGANVLTF. In DNA, the CDR3 is TGTGCCAGCAGTGTGGTCAGCCACTCTGGGGCCAACGTCCTGACTTTC.

In this sample, this clonotype turned up a few times. The CDR3 DNA reads as TGTGCCAGCAGCTCGTTCACAGAGACCCAGTACTTC. Its protein product is CASSSFTETQYF. This chain joins TRBV7-9 and TRBJ2-5; D not certain. The CDR3 sequence is 12 residues long. CDR1 and CDR2 (germline): SEHNR, FQNEAQ (reference sequence). V shed 4 bases and J shed 4 bases, with 7 bases lying between them. The full variable domain, with the rest looked up from reference TRBV7-9 and TRBJ2-5, is DTGVSQNPRHKITKRGQNVTFRCDPISEHNRLYWYRQTLGQGPEFLTYFQNEAQLEKSRLLSDRFSAERPKGSFSTLEIQRTEQGDSAMYLCASSSFTETQYFGPGTRLLVL.

Only a few counts were recorded for this clonotype. The chain links TRBV28 to TRBJ2-7; D remains ambiguous. The germline V gene has CDR1 MDHEN and CDR2 SYDVKM. This CDR3 is 13 amino acids long. Trimming removed 10 bases from V and 7 bases from J, with 20 bases in between. The CDR3 coding sequence is TGTGCCACCGGAACCGGGCACACCGGAGAGCAGTACTTC. Translated: CATGTGHTGEQYF. Complete variable domain (other parts from reference TRBV28 and TRBJ2-7): DVKVTQSSRYLVKRTGEKVFLECVQDMDHENMFWYRQDPGLGLRLIYFSYDVKMKEKGDIPEGYSVSREKKERFSLILESASTNQTSMYLCATGTGHTGEQYFGPGTRLTVT.

The J gene is TRBJ2-7, the V gene TRBV18; 7 bases fit TRBD1. V gave up 4 bases and J gave up 0 bases; unmatched junction bases: 3. CDR1 is KGHSH and CDR2 is LQKENI in the germline V gene. The CDR3 has 14 amino acids. In nucleotides, the CDR3 is TGTGCCAGCTCACGGGACAGCAGCTCCTACGAGCAGTACTTC. It yields the protein CASSRDSSSYEQYF.

This clonotype appeared a few times. V usage is TRBV28 and J usage is TRBJ2-7, with 10 bases that match TRBD2. CDR1 and CDR2 (germline): MDHEN, SYDVKM. J gave up 0 bases and V 6 bases, and 5 bases lay outside the gene matches. The CDR3 length is 15 residues. CDR3 bases: TGTGCCAGCAGCCGAGCTAGCGGGGGCTCCTACGAGCAGTACTTC. Amino acids: CASSRASGGSYEQYF.

The sample holds a few counts of this clonotype. CDR3 DNA sequence: TGTGCCAGCAGCCCGTCGACAGGAGGGAATCAGCAACTGTTTTTT. Its translation is CASSPSTGGNQQLFF. The rearrangement joins TRBV11-3 to TRBJ1-4; TRBD1 might be the D (6 bases). Germline V gives CDR1 SGHNT, CDR2 YENEEA. CDR3 length: 15 amino acids. V lost 5 bases, J lost 12 bases, and 22 bases lay in between.

The V and J genes are TRBV7-6 and TRBJ2-3, with 9 bases matching TRBD2. V trimming: 5 bases; J trimming: 5 bases; junction bases outside the gene matches: 11. This CDR3 spans 16 amino acids. Germline assignment: CDR1 SGHVS and CDR2 FNYEAQ. The CDR3 DNA reads TGTGCCAGCAGCCCAGAATCCGGCGGGGGGGGAGATACGCAGTATTTT. It codes for CASSPESGGGGDTQYF.

This clonotype was seen only a few times. The chain links TRBV20-1 to TRBJ2-5; tentative D call: TRBD2 (5 bases). Matching the DNA end better, TRBJ2-1 makes the J call doubtful. Germline V gene data show CDR1 as DFQATT and CDR2 as SNEGSKA (reference sequence). The CDR3 runs 11 residues. The chain's CDR3 is CSAYQPRGQFF. The CDR3, as DNA: TGCAGTGCATATCAACCACGGGGGCAGTTCTTC.

The chain recombines TRBV20-1 with TRBJ2-1; D is perhaps TRBD1 (6 bases). The CDR3 covers 16 residues. Germline assignment: CDR1 DFQATT and CDR2 SNEGSKA (reference sequence). Trimming removed 2 bases from V and 0 bases from J, with 14 bases in between. This CDR3 is CSARSTGQSSYNEQFF. CDR3 DNA: TGCAGTGCTAGATCGACCGGACAGTCCTCCTACAATGAGCAGTTCTTC.

This clonotype was counted between two and nine times. This sequence joins TRBV5-1 and TRBJ2-1, with D perhaps given as TRBD1 or TRBD2 (6 bases each). Germline V gene data show CDR1 as SGHRS and CDR2 as YFSETQ. The CDR3 spans 16 residues. The germline V and J ends were trimmed by 0 bases and 1 base, with 11 bases remaining between them. The CDR3 here is CASSLGGGTSYNEQFF. The CDR3 DNA reads TGCGCCAGCAGCTTGGGAGGGGGGACGTCCTACAATGAGCAGTTCTTC.